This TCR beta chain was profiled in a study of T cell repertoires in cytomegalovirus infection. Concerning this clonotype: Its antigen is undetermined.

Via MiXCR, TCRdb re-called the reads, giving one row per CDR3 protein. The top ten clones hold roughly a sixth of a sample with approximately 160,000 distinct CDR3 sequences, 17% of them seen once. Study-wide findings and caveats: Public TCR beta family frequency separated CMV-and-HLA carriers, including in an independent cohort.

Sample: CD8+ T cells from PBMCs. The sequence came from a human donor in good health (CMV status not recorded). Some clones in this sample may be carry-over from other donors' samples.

CDR3 sequence: CASGLVLTASKILNTEAFF. The CDR3 nucleotides are TGTGCTAGTGGTTTGGTATTAACAGCGAGTAAAATATTGAACACTGAAGCTTTCTTT. The chain couples TRBV12-5 to TRBJ1-1; no definite D call. Germline V CDR1 and CDR2: LGHNT, FRNRAP. This CDR3 is built from 19 residues. Between the trimmed V and J ends, which lost 0 bases and 0 bases, there was a span of 20 bases.